The rows below give T cell receptor beta chains drawn from one sample of a study of T cell responses to AZD1222 COVID-19 vaccine. This table comes from immunoSEQ multiplex PCR, and its TCRdb copy is limited to in-frame clones, with some not included. This table has about 120,000 clones, about 90% appearing once. Sequenced material: peripheral blood, taken on day 0 of AZD1222 vaccination. These receptors were collected from an adult in good health. The conserved cysteine and the conserved F or W are not part of the CDR3 here. The order of the fields is V gene, J gene, CDR3 protein.

TRBV6-5,TRBJ2-3,ASSSGLAGFRDTQY
TRBV6-5,TRBJ1-2,ASSYTTGPPNYGYT
TRBV19,TRBJ1-1,ASSRDRETEAF
TRBV6-5,TRBJ2-1,ATLGGREQF
TRBV6-2/TRBV6-3,TRBJ2-7,ASSYSYYEQY
TRBV19,TRBJ1-1,ASSIPQGAGRTEAF
TRBV10-3,TRBJ1-1,AISDRSRQGAGEAF
TRBV2,TRBJ2-5,ASKGGAYEETQY
TRBV7-9,TRBJ1-3,ASSLGSVASSGNTIY
TRBV7-2,TRBJ2-5,ASSHQGLAGEETQY
TRBV5-1,TRBJ2-1,ASSLGGGRDEQF
TRBV18,TRBJ1-1,ASSPQGETEAF
TRBV30,TRBJ1-6,AWSVGQYNSPLH
TRBV19,TRBJ2-5,ASSISTAGETQY
TRBV10-3,TRBJ2-2,AISAGNPGELF
TRBV7-8,TRBJ2-5,ASSIPGGRKETQY
TRBV11-2,TRBJ1-2,ASSGTGGVFNDGYT
TRBV5-1,TRBJ1-4,ASSPRQSTNEKLF
TRBV7-9,TRBJ2-7,ASRQGAYEQY
TRBV24-1,TRBJ1-2,ATGGGSPRVIGNYGYT
TRBV14,TRBJ2-7,ASSPGPREQY
TRBV5-6,TRBJ2-1,ASSNVPSGRKF
TRBV27,TRBJ1-3,ASIGQSGNTIY
TRBV5-4,TRBJ2-3,ASSPQSTDTQY
TRBV6-2/TRBV6-3,TRBJ1-2,ASSPRALPYGYT
TRBV5-1,TRBJ2-1,ASSLGQGSYNEQF
TRBV7-2,TRBJ2-6,ASSLEAGYTSGANVLT
TRBV27,TRBJ1-1,ASSSRGLSTEAF
TRBV6-4,TRBJ1-6,ASRADGQAHSPLH
TRBV7-9,TRBJ2-1,ASSLTRLDNEQF
TRBV7-9,TRBJ2-5,ASSPGASGQETQY
TRBV12-3/TRBV12-4,TRBJ2-1,ASSSSQGDEQF
TRBV6-5,TRBJ1-1,ASSYRRGTEAF
TRBV29-1,TRBJ1-2,SATPGQGMKNGYT
TRBV30,TRBJ1-2,AWRDRGRNGYT
TRBV5-6,TRBJ1-2,ASSLVGGTGTNYGYT
TRBV7-8,TRBJ2-5,ASSFGSGASQETQY
TRBV19,TRBJ1-1,ASSSGRRRVLNTEAF
TRBV18,TRBJ1-5,ASSPGVSNQPQH
TRBV28,TRBJ2-7,ASSLVGGRYEQY
TRBV2,TRBJ1-2,ASSPQDTPYGYT
TRBV3-1/TRBV3-2,TRBJ2-1,ASSQGRDSSSYNEQF
TRBV3-1/TRBV3-2,TRBJ1-6,ASSRGQGNSPLH
TRBV19,TRBJ1-2,ASSIREGYGYT
TRBV3-1/TRBV3-2,TRBJ2-7,ASSQGARKNEQY
TRBV19,TRBJ2-1,ASTGLAGANYNEQF